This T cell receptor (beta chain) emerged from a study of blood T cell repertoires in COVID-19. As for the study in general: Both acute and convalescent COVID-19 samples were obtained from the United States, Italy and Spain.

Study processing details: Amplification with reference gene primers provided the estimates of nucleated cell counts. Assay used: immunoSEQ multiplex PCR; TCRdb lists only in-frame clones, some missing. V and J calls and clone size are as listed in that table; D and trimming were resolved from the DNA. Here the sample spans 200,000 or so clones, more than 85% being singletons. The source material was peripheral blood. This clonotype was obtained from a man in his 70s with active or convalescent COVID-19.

CDR3 bases: TGTGCCAGCAGTGAACAGGGTAACTATGGCTACACCTTC. Its translation: CASSEQGNYGYTF. This chain uses TRBV2 with TRBJ1-2, with D possibly being TRBD1 (5 bases). Germline assignment: CDR1 SNHLY and CDR2 FYNNEI. V shed 2 bases and J shed 1 base, with 5 bases lying between them. There are 13 residues in the CDR3. The full variable domain, its missing parts supplied by reference TRBV2 and TRBJ1-2, is EPEVTQTPSHQVTQMGQEVILRCVPISNHLYFYWYRQILGQKVEFLVSFYNNEISEKSEIFDDQFSVERPDGSNFTLKIRSTKLEDSAMYFCASSEQGNYGYTFGSGTRLTVV.